The sequence of this T cell receptor beta chain was determined in a study of blood T cell repertoires in COVID-19. Looking at the study overall: Samples taken during acute and convalescent COVID-19 were collected in the United States, Italy and Spain.

Germline CDR1 is SGHTA and CDR2 is FQGNSA. The length of the CDR3 is 14 residues. Trimming left V 1 base short and J 0 bases short, with 4 bases between. Assay used: immunoSEQ multiplex PCR; TCRdb lists only in-frame clones, some missing. The table shows 150,000 to 200,000 clones, with approximately 81% occurring only once. The Seattle patients joined while their infection was active and were tracked longitudinally afterward. The chain joins TRBV7-2 to TRBJ1-3; no clear D gene. The TCR originated in a woman between 65 and 79 years old with COVID-19, enrolled during active disease. Sequencing used peripheral blood. CDR3 sequence (DNA): TGTGCCAGCAGCTTAGACGGCTCTGGAAACACCATATATTTT. Its translation is CASSLDGSGNTIYF.